This T cell receptor beta chain was profiled in a study of spatial heterogeneity in lung cancer (dated by TCRdb to the late 2010s). A note on the overall study: More beta-chain than alpha-chain transcripts were consistently detected, likely reflecting higher beta-chain transcript abundance. In tumor regions, TCR transcript counts showed a strong correlation with a T cell transcriptional module score derived from matched bulk RNA-seq. In the raw uncorrected reads, each unique combination of TCR and UMI appeared more than ten times on average. In non-small cell lung cancer, the study quantitatively compared TCR alpha and beta repertoires across several tumor regions, matched nontumor lung, and blood. Nonsynonymous mutation counts, determined by whole-exome sequencing of tumor tissue, were related to TCR repertoire features. At surgery, both alpha and beta chains were TCR-sequenced in approximately 210 tumor regions, 63 to 65 matched nontumor lung samples and some 60 PBMC samples.

Libraries came from 5' RACE. These reads were obtained on a NextSeq 500. To allow correction of PCR and sequencing errors, the TCR library protocol tagged every TCR cDNA molecule with a unique molecular identifier. On the study's bioinformatics: TCR identification, UMI-based error correction and CDR3 extraction were all carried out with Decombinator tools. TCRs above a frequency of 2 per 1,000, corresponding to the top 1% of the tumor frequency distribution, were defined as expanded. Expanded tumor TCRs statistically deemed absent (corrected P<0.05) from at least one tumor region were classed as regional, and all other expanded tumor TCRs were classed as ubiquitous. Rényi diversity was computed with the R vegan package after subsampling each repertoire 100 times to 5,000 TCRs. CDR3 similarity networks were built from amino acid triplet string-kernel similarity, connecting CDR3s with pairwise similarity above 0.82. TCRdb cleaned the public reads at Q25 with fastp, built clones with MiXCR and kept in-frame beta chains. Every entry covers one CDR3 protein and lists the most common genes and DNA from its rows. Here the V and J calls rest on TCRdb's processing, not on the authors' analysis. This sample is represented by approximately 8,000 distinct CDR3 sequences; approximately 8.2% of them were singletons. Roughly 4.4% of the sample is in the top ten clones.

The time point label, as the study defines it: sample taken at primary tumor resection. Samples were obtained from 72 patients with early-stage, untreated non-small cell lung cancer from the lung TRACERx cohort. Without any cell sorting, TCR sequencing was performed on whole RNA extracted either from tumor and nontumor lung tissue or from cryopreserved PBMC samples. Patients were selected for TCR sequencing only if sufficient RNA was available from at least two tumor regions. Tumor and adjacent nontumor lung specimens were reviewed by a lung pathologist before selection. This clonotype registers as medium-sized (0.01 to 0.1%) within its sample. The antigen this receptor binds is unknown. Base qualities are not recorded, but no much larger clone differs from it by a single base. This beta chain is an unintended read in a library built for alpha chains; its size means little. Points the paper makes about the study in general: Confirming at a functional level the hypothesis that regional TCRs recognize regional mutations was considered to require additional single-cell paired TCR alpha and beta sequencing. The count of ubiquitous expanded TCRs correlated with the count of ubiquitous nonsynonymous mutations, and the count of regional expanded TCRs correlated with the count of regional nonsynonymous mutations. A correlation was observed between the number of expanded intratumoral alpha and beta TCRs and the tumor nonsynonymous mutation count. TCR-seq was estimated to cover only 6% to 7% of tumor T cells for alpha chains and 12% to 15% for beta chains.

The sample consisted of lung tumor tissue, taken at surgery. The TCR sequence derives from a male donor with early-stage non-small cell lung cancer.

CDR3 loop: CASRGQGRLQPQHF. The bases are TGTGCCAGCCGAGGACAGGGCCGGCTCCAGCCCCAGCATTTT. Rearrangement joined TRBV6-6 to TRBJ1-5, and TRBD1 matches 8 of the central bases. CDR1 MNHNY and CDR2 SVGAGI were looked up in the germline V gene (reference sequence). Including cysteine and phenylalanine, the CDR3 has 14 amino acids. The entry retains the CDR3 DNA only, 42 bases that are in frame from base 1. Relative to germline, V is missing 8 bases and J is missing 7 bases, with 10 bases of the junction outside any gene match.